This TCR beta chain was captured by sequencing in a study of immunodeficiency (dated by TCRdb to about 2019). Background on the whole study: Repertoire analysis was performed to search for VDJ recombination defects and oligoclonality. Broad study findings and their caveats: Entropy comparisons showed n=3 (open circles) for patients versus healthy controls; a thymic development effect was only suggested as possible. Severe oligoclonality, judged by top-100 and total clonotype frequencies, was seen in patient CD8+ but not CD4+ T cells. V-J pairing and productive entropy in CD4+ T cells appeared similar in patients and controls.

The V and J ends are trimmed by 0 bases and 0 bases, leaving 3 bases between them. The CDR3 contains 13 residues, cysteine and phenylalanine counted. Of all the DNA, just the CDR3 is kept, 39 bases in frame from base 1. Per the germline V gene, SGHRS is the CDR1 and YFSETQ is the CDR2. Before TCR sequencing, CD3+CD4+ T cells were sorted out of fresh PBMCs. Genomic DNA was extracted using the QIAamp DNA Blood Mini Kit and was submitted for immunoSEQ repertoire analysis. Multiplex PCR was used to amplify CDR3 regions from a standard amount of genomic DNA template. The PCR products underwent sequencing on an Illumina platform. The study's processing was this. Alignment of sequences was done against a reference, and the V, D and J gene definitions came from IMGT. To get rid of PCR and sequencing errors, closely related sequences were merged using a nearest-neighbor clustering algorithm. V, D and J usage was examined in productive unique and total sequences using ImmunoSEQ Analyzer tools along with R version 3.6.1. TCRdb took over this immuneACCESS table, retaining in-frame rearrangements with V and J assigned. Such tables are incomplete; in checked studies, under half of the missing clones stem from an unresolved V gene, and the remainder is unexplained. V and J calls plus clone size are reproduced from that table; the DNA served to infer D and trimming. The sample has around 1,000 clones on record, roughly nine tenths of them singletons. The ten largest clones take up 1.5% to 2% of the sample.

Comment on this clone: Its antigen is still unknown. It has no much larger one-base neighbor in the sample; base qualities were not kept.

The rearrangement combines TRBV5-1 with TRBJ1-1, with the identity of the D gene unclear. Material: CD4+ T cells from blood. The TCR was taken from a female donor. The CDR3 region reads CASSLEVNTEAFF. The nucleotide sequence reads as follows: TGCGCCAGCAGCTTGGAAGTGAACACTGAAGCTTTCTTT.